The T cell receptor (beta chain) under discussion was sequenced for a study of CD8+ T cells in alopecia areata. Study-wide findings and caveats: Many expanded lesional clones persisted in scalp and blood during tofacitinib. Among the top 100, expanded CD8+ clones were significantly decreased by tofacitinib, as was scalp clonality.

Treatment reported: oral pan-JAK inhibitor, 5-10 mg twice daily. Obtained from alopecia areata patients were lesional scalp punch biopsies along with peripheral blood. Starting from PBMCs, sorting isolated CD4+ and CD8+ T cells. The length of the CDR3 is 15 residues. The trim removed 8 bases at V and 4 bases at J, leaving 8 bases unmatched. Germline CDR1 and CDR2: LNHDA and SQIVND (reference sequence). Extracted RNA was reverse transcribed into cDNA, the sequencing template. TCRdb's table, derived via immunoSEQ multiplex PCR, lists solely in-frame clones and lacks some. The data hold about 180,000 clones, with approximately 50% observed a single time. As to this clone: The antigen remains unidentified.

The J gene is TRBJ2-2, the V gene TRBV19; TRBD1 matches at 9 bases. This TCR came from a human donor with alopecia areata. Sequencing used CD8+ T cells sorted from blood, obtained between weeks 51 and 52, from a patient treated with tofacitinib. DNA of the CDR3: TGTGCCAGTGGACTACAGGGGGCGGGCACCGGGGAGCTGTTTTTT. Residues: CASGLQGAGTGELFF.